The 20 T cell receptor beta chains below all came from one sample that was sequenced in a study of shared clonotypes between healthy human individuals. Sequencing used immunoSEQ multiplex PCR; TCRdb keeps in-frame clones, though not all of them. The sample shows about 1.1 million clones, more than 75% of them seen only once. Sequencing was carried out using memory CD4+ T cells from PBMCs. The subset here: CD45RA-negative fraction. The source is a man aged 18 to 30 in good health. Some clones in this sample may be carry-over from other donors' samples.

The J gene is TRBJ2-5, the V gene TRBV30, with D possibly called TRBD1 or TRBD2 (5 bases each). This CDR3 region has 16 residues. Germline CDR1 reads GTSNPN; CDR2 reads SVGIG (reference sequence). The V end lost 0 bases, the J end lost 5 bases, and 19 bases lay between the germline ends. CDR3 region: CAWSVLAGPAVETQYF. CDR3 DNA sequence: TGTGCCTGGAGTGTACTGGCAGGGCCAGCGGTGGAGACCCAGTACTTC.

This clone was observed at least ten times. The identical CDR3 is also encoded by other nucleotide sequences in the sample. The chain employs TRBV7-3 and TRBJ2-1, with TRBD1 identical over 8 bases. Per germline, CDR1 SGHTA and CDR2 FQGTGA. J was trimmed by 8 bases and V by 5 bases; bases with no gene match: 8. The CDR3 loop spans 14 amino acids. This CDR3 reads CASSPGTGGDEQFF. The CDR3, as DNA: TGTGCCAGCAGCCCAGGGACAGGCGGGGATGAGCAGTTCTTC.

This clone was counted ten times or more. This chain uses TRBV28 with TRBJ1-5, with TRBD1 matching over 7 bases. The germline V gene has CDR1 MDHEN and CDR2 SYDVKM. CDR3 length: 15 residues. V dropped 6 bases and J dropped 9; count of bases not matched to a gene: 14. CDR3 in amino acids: CASRVVQGPLGPQHF. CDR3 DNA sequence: TGTGCCAGCAGGGTCGTACAGGGGCCCTTGGGGCCCCAGCATTTT.

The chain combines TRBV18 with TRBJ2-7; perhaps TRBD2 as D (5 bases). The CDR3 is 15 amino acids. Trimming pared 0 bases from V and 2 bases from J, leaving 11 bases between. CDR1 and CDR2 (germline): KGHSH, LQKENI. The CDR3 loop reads CASSPPEGFAYEQYF. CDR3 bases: TGTGCCAGCTCACCACCTGAGGGCTTCGCCTACGAGCAGTACTTC. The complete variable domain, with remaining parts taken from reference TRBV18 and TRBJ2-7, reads NAGVMQNPRHLVRRRGQEARLRCSPMKGHSHVYWYRQLPEEGLKFMVYLQKENIIDESGMPKERFSAEFPKEGPSILRIQQVVRGDSAAYFCASSPPEGFAYEQYFGPGTRLTVT.

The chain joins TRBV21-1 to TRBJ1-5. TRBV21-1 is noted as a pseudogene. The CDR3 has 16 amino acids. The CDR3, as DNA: TGTGCCAGCAGCCCACAAGATGGGGGAAGCAATCAGCCCCAGCATTTT. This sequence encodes CASSPQDGGSNQPQHF.

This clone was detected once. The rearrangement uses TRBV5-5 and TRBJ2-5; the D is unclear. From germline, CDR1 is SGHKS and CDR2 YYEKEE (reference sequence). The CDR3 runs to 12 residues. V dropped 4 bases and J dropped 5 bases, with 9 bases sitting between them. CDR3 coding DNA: TGTGCCAGCAGCAATCACGGGGAGACCCAGTACTTC. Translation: CASSNHGETQYF.

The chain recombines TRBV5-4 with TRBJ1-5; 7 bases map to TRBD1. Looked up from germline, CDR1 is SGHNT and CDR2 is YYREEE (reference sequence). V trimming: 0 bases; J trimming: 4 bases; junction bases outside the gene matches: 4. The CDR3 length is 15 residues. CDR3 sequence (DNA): TGTGCCAGCAGCTTGGGAGGGACAGAGAATCAGCCCCAGCATTTT. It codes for CASSLGGTENQPQHF.

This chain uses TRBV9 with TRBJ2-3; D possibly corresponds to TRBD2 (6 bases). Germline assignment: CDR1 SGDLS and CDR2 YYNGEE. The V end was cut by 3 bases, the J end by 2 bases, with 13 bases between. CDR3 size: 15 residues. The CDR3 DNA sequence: TGTGCCAGCAGCGCGAGGGCGGGATTCACAGATACGCAGTATTTT. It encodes CASSARAGFTDTQYF.

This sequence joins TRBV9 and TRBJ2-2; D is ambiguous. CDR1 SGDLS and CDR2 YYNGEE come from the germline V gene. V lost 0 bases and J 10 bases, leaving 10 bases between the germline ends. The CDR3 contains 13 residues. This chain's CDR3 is CASSVAQQEELFF. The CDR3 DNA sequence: TGTGCCAGCAGCGTAGCCCAGCAGGAGGAGCTGTTTTTT.

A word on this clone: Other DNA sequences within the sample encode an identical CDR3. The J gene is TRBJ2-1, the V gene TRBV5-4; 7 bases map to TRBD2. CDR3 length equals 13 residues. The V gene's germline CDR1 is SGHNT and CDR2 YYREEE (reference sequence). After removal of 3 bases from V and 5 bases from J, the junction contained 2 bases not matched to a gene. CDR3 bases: TGTGCCAGCAGCTCGCTAGCGGACAATGAGCAGTTCTTC. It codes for CASSSLADNEQFF.

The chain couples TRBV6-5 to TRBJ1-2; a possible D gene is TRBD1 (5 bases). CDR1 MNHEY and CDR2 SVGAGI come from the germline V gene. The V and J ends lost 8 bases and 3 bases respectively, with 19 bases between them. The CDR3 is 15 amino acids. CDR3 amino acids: CASEEGRKVHYGYTF. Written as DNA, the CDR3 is TGTGCCAGCGAGGAGGGGAGAAAAGTCCACTATGGCTACACCTTC.

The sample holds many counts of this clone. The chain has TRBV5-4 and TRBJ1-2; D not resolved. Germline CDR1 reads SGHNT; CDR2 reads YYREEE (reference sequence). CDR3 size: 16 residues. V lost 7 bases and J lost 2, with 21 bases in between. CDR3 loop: CASGRRIGGLNYGYTF. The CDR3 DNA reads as TGTGCCAGCGGAAGACGAATTGGAGGGTTAAACTATGGCTACACCTTC.

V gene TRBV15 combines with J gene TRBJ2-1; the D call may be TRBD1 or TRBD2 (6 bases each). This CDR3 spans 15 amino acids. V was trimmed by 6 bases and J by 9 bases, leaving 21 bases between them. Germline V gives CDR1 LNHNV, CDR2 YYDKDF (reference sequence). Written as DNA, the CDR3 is TGTGCCACCAGACCCGGGGGCAGCGCCCGGGGTGAGCAGTTCTTC. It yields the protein CATRPGGSARGEQFF.

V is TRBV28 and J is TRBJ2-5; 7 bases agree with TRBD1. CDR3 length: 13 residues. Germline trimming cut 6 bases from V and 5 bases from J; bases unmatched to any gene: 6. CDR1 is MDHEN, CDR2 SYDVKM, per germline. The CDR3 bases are TGTGCCAGCAGGTCGACAGGGTGGGAGACCCAGTACTTC. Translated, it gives CASRSTGWETQYF.

CDR3 sequence: CARSKTRADEQYF. The CDR3 region has the DNA TGTGCCAGATCCAAGACAAGAGCGGACGAGCAGTACTTC. The chain employs TRBV30 and TRBJ2-5; possibly TRBD2 for D (5 bases). Matching the DNA end better, TRBJ2-7 makes the J call doubtful. Germline loops: CDR1 GTSNPN, CDR2 SVGIG (reference sequence). The CDR3 has 13 amino acids.

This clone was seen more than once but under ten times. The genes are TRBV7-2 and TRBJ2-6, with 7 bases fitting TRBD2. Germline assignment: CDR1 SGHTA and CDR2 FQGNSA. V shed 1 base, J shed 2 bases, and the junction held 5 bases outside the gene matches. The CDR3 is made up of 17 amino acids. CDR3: CASSLVAGVAGANVLTF. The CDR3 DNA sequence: TGTGCCAGCAGCTTAGTGGCGGGAGTTGCTGGGGCCAACGTCCTGACTTTC.

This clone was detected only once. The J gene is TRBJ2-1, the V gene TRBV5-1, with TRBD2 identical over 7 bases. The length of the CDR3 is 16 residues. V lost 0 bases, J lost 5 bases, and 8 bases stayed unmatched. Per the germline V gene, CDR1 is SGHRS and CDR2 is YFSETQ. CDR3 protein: CASSLDPGTTNNEQFF. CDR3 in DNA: TGCGCCAGCAGCTTGGACCCCGGGACTACTAACAATGAGCAGTTCTTC. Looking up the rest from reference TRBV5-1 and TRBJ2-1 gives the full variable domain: KAGVTQTPRYLIKTRGQQVTLSCSPISGHRSVSWYQQTPGQGLQFLFEYFSETQRNKGNFPGRFSGRQFSNSRSEMNVSTLELGDSALYLCASSLDPGTTNNEQFFGPGTRLTVL.

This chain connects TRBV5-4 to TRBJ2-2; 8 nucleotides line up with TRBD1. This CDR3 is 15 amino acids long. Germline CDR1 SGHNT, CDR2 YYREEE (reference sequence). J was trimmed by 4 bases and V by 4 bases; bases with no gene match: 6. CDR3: CASSVPGGLTGELFF. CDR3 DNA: TGTGCCAGCAGCGTCCCAGGGGGCCTCACCGGGGAGCTGTTTTTT.

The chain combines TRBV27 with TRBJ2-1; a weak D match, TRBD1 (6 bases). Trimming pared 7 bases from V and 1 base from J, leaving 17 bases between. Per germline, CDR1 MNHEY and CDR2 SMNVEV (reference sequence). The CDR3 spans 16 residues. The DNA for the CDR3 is TGTGCCAGCACGCCCAGGGGCGCCCTTTCCTACAATGAGCAGTTCTTC. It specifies CASTPRGALSYNEQFF.

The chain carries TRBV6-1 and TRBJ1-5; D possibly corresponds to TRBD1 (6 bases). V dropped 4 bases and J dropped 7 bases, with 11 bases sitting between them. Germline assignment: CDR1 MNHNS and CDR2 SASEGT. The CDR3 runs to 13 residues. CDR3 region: CASSGGTTQPQHF. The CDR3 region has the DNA TGTGCCAGCAGTGGTGGGACAACACAGCCCCAGCATTTT.